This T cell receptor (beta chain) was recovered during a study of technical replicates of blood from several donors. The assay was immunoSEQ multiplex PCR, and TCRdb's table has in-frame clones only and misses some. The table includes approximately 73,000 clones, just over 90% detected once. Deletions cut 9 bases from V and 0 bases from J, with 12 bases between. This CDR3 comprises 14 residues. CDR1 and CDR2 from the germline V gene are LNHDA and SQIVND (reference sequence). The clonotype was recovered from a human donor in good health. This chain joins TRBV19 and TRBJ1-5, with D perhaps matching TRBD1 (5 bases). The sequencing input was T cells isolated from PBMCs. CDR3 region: CASTGLTSNQPQHF. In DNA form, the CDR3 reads TGTGCCAGCACAGGCCTGACTAGCAATCAGCCCCAGCATTTT. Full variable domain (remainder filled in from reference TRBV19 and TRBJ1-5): DGGITQSPKYLFRKEGQNVTLSCEQNLNHDAMYWYRQDPGQGLRLIYYSQIVNDFQKGDIAEGYSVSREKKESFPLTVTSAQKNPTAFYLCASTGLTSNQPQHFGDGTRLSIL.